The 5 T cell receptor beta chains listed next were all sequenced from one sample in a study of blood T cell repertoires in COVID-19. Clones were read by immunoSEQ multiplex PCR, and TCRdb kept only the in-frame ones, dropping some. Among approximately 260,000 clones, nearly 90% were seen once, and the ten largest hold about 2%. The specimen sequenced was peripheral blood. The receptors originated from a woman aged 55 to 70 with COVID-19, enrolled during active disease.

The rearrangement links TRBV2 to TRBJ1-4, with 9 positions matching TRBD1. Germline trimming cut 6 bases from V and 8 bases from J; bases unmatched to any gene: 13. Germline-derived CDR1 and CDR2 are SNHLY and FYNNEI. The CDR3 covers 16 residues. The CDR3 nucleotides read TGTGCCAGCAGCGCGAATCCGGGACAGGGCGGCGAAAAACTGTTTTTT. It specifies CASSANPGQGGEKLFF.

This clone was detected a few times. The rearrangement links TRBV6-5 to TRBJ1-1; a weak D match, TRBD1 (6 bases). Trimming shortened V by 7 bases and J by 4 bases, and 10 bases separated the two germline ends. CDR1 and CDR2 (germline): MNHEY, SVGAGI. This CDR3 has 12 residues. The CDR3 loop is CASKTQGTEAFF. The DNA of the CDR3 is TGTGCCAGCAAAACACAGGGCACTGAAGCTTTCTTT.

The rearrangement links TRBV28 to TRBJ2-5, with 8 bases that match TRBD2. This CDR3 has 13 amino acids. V trimming: 10 bases; J trimming: 0 bases; junction bases outside the gene matches: 4. From germline, CDR1 is MDHEN and CDR2 SYDVKM. The CDR3 is CATYSGNQETQYF. CDR3 DNA: TGTGCCACCTATAGCGGGAACCAAGAGACCCAGTACTTC.

The J gene is TRBJ1-2, the V gene TRBV5-1, with TRBD1 identical over 7 bases. J gave up 7 bases and V 0 bases, and 12 bases lay outside the gene matches. Germline CDR1 reads SGHRS; CDR2 reads YFSETQ. This CDR3 spans 16 amino acids. CDR3 sequence reads: CASSLEGQGGNGGYTF. Written as DNA, the CDR3 is TGCGCCAGCAGCTTGGAGGGTCAGGGGGGTAACGGTGGCTACACCTTC.

The genes are TRBV7-6 and TRBJ2-5; D unresolved. The CDR3 contains 15 residues. Trimming removed 1 base at V and 5 bases at J, with 14 bases between. CDR1 and CDR2 from the germline V gene are SGHVS and FNYEAQ. CDR3 region: CASSLERVGRETQYF. The DNA of the CDR3 is TGTGCCAGCAGCTTAGAACGCGTGGGCAGGGAGACCCAGTACTTC.